These 22 T cell receptor beta chains were all obtained from the same sample, sequenced in a study of blood T cell repertoires in COVID-19. Data came from immunoSEQ multiplex PCR; TCRdb stores just in-frame clones and leaves some out. The table shows 100,000 to 150,000 clones, with over 80% occurring only once. The material sequenced was peripheral blood. The receptors derive from a woman aged 70-85 years with acute or convalescent COVID-19.

The V call is TRBV7-9, the J call TRBJ1-5; 7 nucleotides align to TRBD1. J lost 3 bases, V lost 2 bases, and 1 base had no gene match. From germline, CDR1 is SEHNR and CDR2 FQNEAQ (reference sequence). This CDR3 contains 14 residues. This CDR3 is CASSLTGDNQPQHF. As DNA, the CDR3 is TGTGCCAGCAGCTTAACAGGGGACAATCAGCCCCAGCATTTT. Complete variable domain (other parts from reference TRBV7-9 and TRBJ1-5): DTGVSQNPRHKITKRGQNVTFRCDPISEHNRLYWYRQTLGQGPEFLTYFQNEAQLEKSRLLSDRFSAERPKGSFSTLEIQRTEQGDSAMYLCASSLTGDNQPQHFGDGTRLSIL.

The rearrangement joins TRBV18 to TRBJ1-2, with D possibly matching TRBD1 (6 bases). Trimming cost V 3 bases and J 4 bases, with 12 bases left between them. There are 14 residues in the CDR3. Germline CDR1 is KGHSH and CDR2 is LQKENI. CDR3 coding DNA: TGTGCCAGCTCACCTAATTGGGACACCTATGGCTACACCTTC. Protein: CASSPNWDTYGYTF.

The chain has TRBV4-1 and TRBJ1-6, with D perhaps matching TRBD1 (5 bases). Germline values: CDR1 MGHRA, CDR2 YSYEKL. The V end lost 0 bases, the J end lost 4 bases, and 22 bases lay between the germline ends. CDR3 length equals 20 residues. The CDR3 nucleotides read TGCGCCAGCAGCCAAGAATTTCCCTTCTTAGGTCAGGGATATAATTCACCCCTCCACTTT. As protein: CASSQEFPFLGQGYNSPLHF.

The V gene is TRBV28, the J gene TRBJ1-2, with 7 bases aligning to TRBD1. The V segment lost 4 bases and the J segment 4 bases; nucleotides outside the gene matches: 6. The CDR3 sequence is 14 residues long. CDR1 and CDR2 (germline): MDHEN, SYDVKM. CDR3 region: CASSSPAGGYGYTF. For the CDR3, the DNA is TGTGCCAGCAGTTCCCCCGCAGGGGGCTATGGCTACACCTTC.

This clone has only one observation. The CDR3 region has the DNA TGTGCCAGCAGCCCTCGGGGGGCGCCAACCTACGAGCAGTACTTC. Protein: CASSPRGAPTYEQYF. The chain has TRBV7-6 and TRBJ2-7, with D possibly TRBD2 on 7 matching bases. The CDR3 has 15 residues. V shed 5 bases and J shed 2 bases, with 16 bases lying between them. CDR1 is SGHVS, CDR2 FNYEAQ, per germline.

The chain joins TRBV18 to TRBJ1-2; a weak D match, TRBD1 (6 bases). The germline CDR1 and CDR2 sequences are KGHSH and LQKENI. This CDR3 has 14 amino acids. V lost 2 bases, J lost 3 bases, and 10 bases lay in between. CDR3 in DNA: TGTGCCAGCTCACCAACAGGGACCGACTATGGCTACACCTTC. As protein: CASSPTGTDYGYTF.

The rearrangement uses TRBV6-5 and TRBJ1-4; D gene unclear. The CDR3 is 11 amino acids. V was trimmed by 8 bases and J by 8 bases, leaving 9 bases between them. Germline CDR1 and CDR2: MNHEY and SVGAGI. CDR3 sequence: CASGPREKLFF. The DNA for the CDR3 is TGTGCCAGCGGCCCACGAGAAAAACTGTTTTTT.

The chain carries TRBV28 and TRBJ1-5; 8 nucleotides match TRBD1. The CDR3 runs to 16 residues. With V trimmed by 3 bases and J by 4 bases, 8 bases remained unmatched. CDR1 MDHEN and CDR2 SYDVKM come from the germline V gene. The CDR3 region is CASSFQGTGFNQPQHF. Written as DNA, the CDR3 is TGTGCCAGCAGTTTTCAAGGGACAGGTTTTAATCAGCCCCAGCATTTT.

The V and J genes are TRBV5-1 and TRBJ2-7; no clear D gene. With 5 bases removed from V and 0 bases from J, the gap between germline ends came to 9 bases. Germline V gene data show CDR1 as SGHRS and CDR2 as YFSETQ. This CDR3 has 13 residues. The CDR3 DNA sequence: TGCGCCAGCAGAGAACAGAGCTCCTACGAGCAGTACTTC. Its protein product is CASREQSSYEQYF.

This sequence joins TRBV2 and TRBJ1-5, with D possibly being TRBD1 (5 bases). Trimming stripped 8 bases from V and 1 base from J, with 15 bases between. The CDR3 consists of 15 residues. CDR1 SNHLY and CDR2 FYNNEI come from the germline V gene. CDR3 amino acids: CASVAGVGSNQPQHF. In DNA, the CDR3 is TGTGCCAGCGTTGCGGGGGTGGGGAGCAATCAGCCCCAGCATTTT.

This clone was counted once. The V and J genes are TRBV5-1 and TRBJ1-5, with D unclear. With 1 base removed from V and 4 bases from J, the gap between germline ends came to 12 bases. The CDR3 spans 15 residues. From germline, CDR1 is SGHRS and CDR2 YFSETQ. As DNA, the CDR3 is TGCGCCAGCAGCTTGTTAGGCGGGGAGAATCAGCCCCAGCATTTT. Translated, it gives CASSLLGGENQPQHF.

This clone was seen just once. The chain links TRBV6-1 to TRBJ1-1; 8 bases fit TRBD1. The CDR3 totals 15 residues. V trimming: 3 bases; J trimming: 3 bases; junction bases outside the gene matches: 6. CDR1 and CDR2 (germline): MNHNS, SASEGT. The CDR3 DNA is TGTGCCAGCAGTGACCCTCAGGGGGCGGACACTGAAGCTTTCTTT. As protein: CASSDPQGADTEAFF.

This chain joins TRBV6-1 and TRBJ2-3; 8 positions match TRBD1. Germline V gene lookup returns CDR1 MNHNS and CDR2 SASEGT. The CDR3 is 16 amino acids. The V gene end was trimmed by 3 bases and the J gene end by 3 bases; junction bases not matched to a gene: 8. The CDR3 is CASSESRGRGTDTQYF. The DNA of the CDR3 is TGTGCCAGCAGTGAGTCCAGGGGGCGCGGGACAGATACGCAGTATTTT.

In its sample, this clone was seen many times. The chain combines TRBV14 with TRBJ1-1, with 11 bases aligning to TRBD1. The CDR3 totals 16 residues. The junction had 5 bases not matched to a gene; V was cut back by 4 bases and J by 1 base. Germline CDR1 and CDR2: SGHDN and FVKESK. This CDR3 is CASSLLGQGANTEAFF. The CDR3 DNA follows: TGTGCCAGCAGCCTCCTTGGACAGGGGGCGAACACTGAAGCTTTCTTT.

This clone was counted a single time. The gene calls are TRBV28 and TRBJ1-1, with a weak D call TRBD1 (6 bases). Deletions cut 2 bases from V and 1 base from J, with 17 bases between. CDR1 is MDHEN, CDR2 SYDVKM, per germline. The length of the CDR3 is 17 residues. CDR3 DNA: TGTGCCAGCAGTTTACACGGGACACCTCCTCAGAACACTGAAGCTTTCTTT. Protein sequence: CASSLHGTPPQNTEAFF.

This rearrangement joins TRBV30 to TRBJ1-3; 7 bases are shared with TRBD1. The CDR3 has 14 residues. Germline V gives CDR1 GTSNPN, CDR2 SVGIG (reference sequence). V was clipped by 4 bases and J by 0 bases; unmatched bases: 3. DNA of the CDR3: TGTGCCTGGAAACAGGGGTCCTCTGGAAACACCATATATTTT. Translating gives CAWKQGSSGNTIYF.

The chain combines TRBV6-5 with TRBJ1-4, with D hard to call. Trimming shortened V by 10 bases and J by 1 base, and 13 bases separated the two germline ends. Germline values: CDR1 MNHEY, CDR2 SVGAGI. This CDR3 region has 14 residues. Here the CDR3 DNA reads TGTGCCATTCACCGGGTAGGAACTAATGAAAAACTGTTTTTT. This gives the protein CAIHRVGTNEKLFF.

This clone came up once. The V call is TRBV7-7, the J call TRBJ2-2, with TRBD2 identical over 10 bases. Unmatched junction bases numbered 7, after V lost 5 bases and J lost 7 bases. Germline loops: CDR1 SSHAT, CDR2 FNYEAQ (reference sequence). The CDR3 has 15 residues. The CDR3 bases are TGTGCCAGCAGCCCCCTAGCGGGGGCCGTCGGGGAGCTGTTTTTT. Translation: CASSPLAGAVGELFF.

The rearrangement uses TRBV25-1 and TRBJ2-7; TRBD1 might be the D (5 bases). In germline, CDR1 is MGHDK, CDR2 SYGVNS. The ends were cut back, 2 bases at V and 1 base at J, with 12 bases in the middle. The CDR3 totals 15 residues. In DNA form, the CDR3 reads TGTGCCAGCAGTGAAACCAACAGGAAGTCCTACGAGCAGTACTTC. Translation: CASSETNRKSYEQYF.

This clone was seen just once. The V and J genes are TRBV30 and TRBJ1-4, with TRBD1 identical over 10 bases. Germline CDR1 reads GTSNPN; CDR2 reads SVGIG (reference sequence). The CDR3 is made up of 17 amino acids. V trimming: 4 bases; J trimming: 6 bases; junction bases outside the gene matches: 14. CDR3 amino acids: CAWKDLLLGTGDEKLFF. CDR3 sequence (DNA): TGTGCCTGGAAAGACCTCCTACTTGGGACAGGGGATGAAAAACTGTTTTTT.

The rearrangement links TRBV5-1 to TRBJ2-7, with 7 bases fitting TRBD1. Germline V gives CDR1 SGHRS, CDR2 YFSETQ. This CDR3 is built from 14 residues. V lost 4 bases, J lost 5 bases, and 9 bases stayed unmatched. The DNA for the CDR3 is TGCGCCAGCAGCGTAGACAGGGTGGGTGACGAGCAGTACTTC. It yields the protein CASSVDRVGDEQYF. Combining the CDR3 with reference TRBV5-1 and TRBJ2-7 gives the whole variable domain KAGVTQTPRYLIKTRGQQVTLSCSPISGHRSVSWYQQTPGQGLQFLFEYFSETQRNKGNFPGRFSGRQFSNSRSEMNVSTLELGDSALYLCASSVDRVGDEQYFGPGTRLTVT.

This clone was picked up a small number of times. CDR3 sequence: CAATIRAGTGGSGFNSPLHF. In DNA, the CDR3 is TGTGCCGCTACCATACGGGCCGGGACAGGAGGATCGGGGTTTAATTCACCCCTCCACTTT. V is TRBV30 and J is TRBJ1-6, with TRBD1 matching over 8 bases. The trim removed 8 bases at V and 6 bases at J, leaving 27 bases unmatched. Germline V gives CDR1 GTSNPN, CDR2 SVGIG (reference sequence). The CDR3 runs 20 residues.